Following are 14 T cell receptor beta chains from one sample sequenced in a study of CD8+CD57+ T cells in acquired aplastic anemia. The template for TCR beta VDJ and CDR3 sequence profiling was genomic DNA. TCRdb recomputed calls from the reads with MiXCR, one row per CDR3 protein. Counted here are fewer than 250,000 distinct CDR3 sequences, about half occurring once; the ten biggest clones make up roughly 15%. Sequencing was done on a sample of sorted CD4+, CD8+, or CD8+CD57+ T cells (not recorded which) from PBMCs. The receptors derive from a human donor in good health, serving as a control.

At least ten counts were recorded for this clonotype. This sequence joins TRBV6-5 and TRBJ2-2; D unclear. Germline loops: CDR1 MNHEY, CDR2 SVGAGI. The CDR3 consists of 13 residues. Trimming stripped 2 bases from V and 6 bases from J, with 7 bases between. The CDR3 spells CASSYRRAGELFF. Written as DNA, the CDR3 is TGTGCCAGCAGTTACCGGCGAGCCGGGGAGCTGTTTTTT.

This clonotype was recorded once. The chain has TRBV25-1 and TRBJ1-2, with TRBD1 identical over 9 bases. V shed 2 bases, J shed 4 bases, and the junction held 5 bases outside the gene matches. CDR1 is MGHDK, CDR2 SYGVNS, per germline. This CDR3 comprises 15 residues. CDR3 in amino acids: CASSEHRGRRYGYTF. As DNA, the CDR3 is TGTGCCAGCAGTGAACACAGGGGGCGCCGCTATGGCTACACCTTC.

This clonotype was seen repeatedly, ten times or more. The V call is TRBV6-5, the J call TRBJ1-5; 7 nucleotides align to TRBD1. CDR3 length: 14 amino acids. Germline trimming cut 5 bases from V and 6 bases from J; bases unmatched to any gene: 7. Germline CDR1 reads MNHEY; CDR2 reads SVGAGI. The chain's CDR3 is CASSPTGRSQPQHF. The CDR3 DNA follows: TGTGCCAGCAGTCCGACAGGGAGGAGTCAGCCCCAGCATTTT.

This clonotype turned up a few times. The chain links TRBV12-3 or TRBV12-4 to TRBJ1-1; D remains unclear. Trimming left V 6 bases short and J 1 base short, with 18 bases between. The CDR3 runs to 16 residues. CDR3 DNA: TGTGCCAGCAGCCTTCCTTCCGGAAGGGCGAACACTGAAGCTTTCTTT. Amino acids: CASSLPSGRANTEAFF.

To note about this clonotype: No DNA is shown, since the ends of the CDR3 on it are uncertain; the CDR3 is the one TCRdb lists. V is TRBV7-9 and J is TRBJ2-2; the D call in the table, TRBD1, was not verified against the DNA. 21 amino acids form the CDR3, both terminal residues included. CDR1 is SEHNR, CDR2 FQNEAQ, per germline (reference sequence). This chain's CDR3 is CASSRQGIEQYFGPGTGELFF.

This clonotype was seen many times. The V call is TRBV7-9, the J call TRBJ2-7; unclear D gene. Germline CDR1 and CDR2: SEHNR and FQNEAQ (reference sequence). This CDR3 spans 13 amino acids. V was trimmed by 0 bases and J by 2 bases, leaving 5 bases between them. CDR3 in DNA: TGTGCCAGCAGCTTAGCGGACCCCTACGAGCAGTACTTC. As protein: CASSLADPYEQYF.

This rearrangement joins TRBV7-9 to TRBJ2-7; 8 positions agree with TRBD1. From germline, CDR1 is SEHNR and CDR2 FQNEAQ (reference sequence). This CDR3 comprises 15 residues. V shed 5 bases, J shed 0 bases, and the junction held 6 bases outside the gene matches. The CDR3, as DNA: TGTGCCAGCAGCGTGCGGGACAGGAGCTCCTACGAGCAGTACTTC. As protein: CASSVRDRSSYEQYF.

V is TRBV6-6 and J is TRBJ2-2; 7 nucleotides match TRBD1. CDR3 length: 13 amino acids. Germline CDR1 MNHNY, CDR2 SVGAGI (reference sequence). V was clipped by 6 bases and J by 4 bases; unmatched bases: 2. CDR3 coding DNA: TGTGCCAGCAGGGCAGGGGGCACCGGGGAGCTGTTTTTT. Protein sequence: CASRAGGTGELFF.

The CDR3 DNA follows: TGTGCCACCAGTGACCGGGGGAATGAGCAGTTCTTC. Protein: CATSDRGNEQFF. The chain links TRBV24-1 to TRBJ2-1; possible D gene TRBD2, 6 bases. Trimming pared 4 bases from V and 7 bases from J, leaving 7 bases between. From germline, CDR1 is KGHDR and CDR2 SFDVKD. This CDR3 has 12 residues.

This clonotype was counted a few times. CDR3 nucleotide sequence: TGTGCCAGCAGCGCCCTCACCGGAAACACCATATATTTT. Amino acids: CASSALTGNTIYF. This rearrangement joins TRBV25-1 to TRBJ1-3; D is unresolved. CDR1 and CDR2 (germline): MGHDK, SYGVNS. The CDR3 is made up of 13 amino acids. V was cut by 6 bases and J by 4 bases, with 10 bases left in between.

In DNA form, the CDR3 reads TGTGCCAGTAGTCTTGAGTCTTGGGGCAATCAGCCCCAGCATTTT. Translating it yields CASSLESWGNQPQHF. The chain recombines TRBV19 with TRBJ1-5, with no clear D. Germline values: CDR1 LNHDA, CDR2 SQIVND (reference sequence). V was trimmed by 5 bases and J by 2 bases, leaving 13 bases between them. The CDR3 is 15 residues long.

The chain links TRBV12-3 or TRBV12-4 to TRBJ1-6; D call uncertain. This CDR3 is 13 amino acids long. Trimming left V 10 bases short and J 11 bases short, with 18 bases between. CDR3 in DNA: TGTGCCAACAGCCGTCCCCCTATGACACCCCTCCACTTT. Protein: CANSRPPMTPLHF.

Concerning this clonotype: The junction and the germline gene differ at one end; a read error may be behind it. This chain links TRBV7-7 with TRBJ2-7, with D possibly matching TRBD2 (5 bases). CDR1 and CDR2 (germline): SSHAT, FNYEAQ (reference sequence). The CDR3 spans 17 residues. Here the CDR3 DNA reads TGTGCTAGCACCTCCCGAGGGTCCCAGCGCGACTCCTACGAGCAGTACTTC. Its translation is CASTSRGSQRDSYEQYF.

This clonotype was detected many times. The V and J genes are TRBV5-4 and TRBJ2-3; no clear D. Trimming removed 0 bases at V and 2 bases at J, with 7 bases between. The CDR3 length is 14 residues. Per germline, CDR1 SGHNT and CDR2 YYREEE (reference sequence). DNA of the CDR3: TGTGCCAGCAGCTTGGTGCAGGACACAGATACGCAGTATTTT. It yields the protein CASSLVQDTDTQYF.